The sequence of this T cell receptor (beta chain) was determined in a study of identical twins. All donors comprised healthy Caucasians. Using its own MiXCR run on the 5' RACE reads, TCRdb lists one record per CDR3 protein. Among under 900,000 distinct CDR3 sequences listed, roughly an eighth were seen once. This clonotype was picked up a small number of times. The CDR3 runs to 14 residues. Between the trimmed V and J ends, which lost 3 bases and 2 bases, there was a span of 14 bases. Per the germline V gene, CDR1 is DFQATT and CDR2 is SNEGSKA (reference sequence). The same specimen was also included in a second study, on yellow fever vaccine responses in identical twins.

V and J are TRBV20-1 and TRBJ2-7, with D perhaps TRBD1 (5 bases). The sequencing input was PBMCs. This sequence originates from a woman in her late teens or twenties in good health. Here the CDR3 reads CSARKDIPPYEQYF. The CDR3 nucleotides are TGCAGTGCTAGGAAGGACATTCCCCCCTACGAGCAGTACTTC.